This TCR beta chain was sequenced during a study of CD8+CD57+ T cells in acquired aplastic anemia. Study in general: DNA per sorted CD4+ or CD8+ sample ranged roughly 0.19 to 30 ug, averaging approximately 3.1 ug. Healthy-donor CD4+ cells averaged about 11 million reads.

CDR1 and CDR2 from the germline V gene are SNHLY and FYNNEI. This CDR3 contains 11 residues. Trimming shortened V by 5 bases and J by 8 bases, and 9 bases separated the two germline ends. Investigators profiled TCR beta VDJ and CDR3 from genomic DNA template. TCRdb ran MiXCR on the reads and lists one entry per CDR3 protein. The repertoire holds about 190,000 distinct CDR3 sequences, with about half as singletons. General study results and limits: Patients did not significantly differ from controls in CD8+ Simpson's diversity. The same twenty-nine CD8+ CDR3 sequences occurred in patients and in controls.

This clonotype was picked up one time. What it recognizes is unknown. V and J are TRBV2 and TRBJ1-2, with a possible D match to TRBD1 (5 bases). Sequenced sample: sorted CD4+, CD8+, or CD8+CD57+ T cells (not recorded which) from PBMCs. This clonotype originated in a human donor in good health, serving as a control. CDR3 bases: TGTGCCAGCAGTCCAGGGTCCGGCTACACCTTC. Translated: CASSPGSGYTF.